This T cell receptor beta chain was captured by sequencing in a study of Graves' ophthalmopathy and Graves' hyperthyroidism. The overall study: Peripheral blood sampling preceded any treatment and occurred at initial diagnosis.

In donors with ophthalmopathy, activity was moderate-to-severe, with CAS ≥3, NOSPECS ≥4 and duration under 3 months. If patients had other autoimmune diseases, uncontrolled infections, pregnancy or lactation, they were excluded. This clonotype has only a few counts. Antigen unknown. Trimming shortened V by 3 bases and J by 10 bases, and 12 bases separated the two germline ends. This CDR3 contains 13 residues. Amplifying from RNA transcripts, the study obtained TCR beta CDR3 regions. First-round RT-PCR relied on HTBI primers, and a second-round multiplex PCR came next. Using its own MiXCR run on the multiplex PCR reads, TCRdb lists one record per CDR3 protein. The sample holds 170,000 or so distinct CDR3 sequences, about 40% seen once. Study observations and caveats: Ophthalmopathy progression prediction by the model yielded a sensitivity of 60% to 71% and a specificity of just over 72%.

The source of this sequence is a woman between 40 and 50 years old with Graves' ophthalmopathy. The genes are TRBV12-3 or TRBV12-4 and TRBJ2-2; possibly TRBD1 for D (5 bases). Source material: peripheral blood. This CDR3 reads CASSLGRSTELFF. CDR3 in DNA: TGTGCCAGCAGTTTGGGGCGGTCGACGGAGCTGTTTTTT.